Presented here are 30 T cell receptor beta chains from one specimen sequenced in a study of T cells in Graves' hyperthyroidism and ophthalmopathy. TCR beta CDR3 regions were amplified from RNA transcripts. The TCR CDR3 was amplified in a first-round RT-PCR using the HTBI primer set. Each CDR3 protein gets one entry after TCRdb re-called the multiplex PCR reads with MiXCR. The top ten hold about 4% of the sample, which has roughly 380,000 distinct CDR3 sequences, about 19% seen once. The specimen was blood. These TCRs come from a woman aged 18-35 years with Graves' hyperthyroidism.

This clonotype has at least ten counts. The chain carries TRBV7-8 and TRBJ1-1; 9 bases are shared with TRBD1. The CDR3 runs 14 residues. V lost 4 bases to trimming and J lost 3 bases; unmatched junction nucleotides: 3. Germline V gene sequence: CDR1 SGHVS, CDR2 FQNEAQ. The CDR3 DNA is TGTGCCAGCAGCTGGGACAGGGAGTACACTGAAGCTTTCTTT. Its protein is CASSWDREYTEAFF.

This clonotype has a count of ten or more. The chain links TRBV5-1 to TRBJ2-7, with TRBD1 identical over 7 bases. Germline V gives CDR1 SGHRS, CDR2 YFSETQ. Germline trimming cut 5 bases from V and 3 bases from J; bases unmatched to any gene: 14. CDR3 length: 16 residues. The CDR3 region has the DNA TGCGCCAGCAGTTTATCCGGGACAGCCTTGTTCTACGAGCAGTACTTC. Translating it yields CASSLSGTALFYEQYF.

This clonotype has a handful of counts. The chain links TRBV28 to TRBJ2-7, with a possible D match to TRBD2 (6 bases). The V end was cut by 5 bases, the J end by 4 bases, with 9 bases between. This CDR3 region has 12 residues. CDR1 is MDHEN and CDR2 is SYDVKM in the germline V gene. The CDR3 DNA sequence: TGTGCCAGCAGTGCGGGACCGTACGAGCAGTACTTC. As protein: CASSAGPYEQYF.

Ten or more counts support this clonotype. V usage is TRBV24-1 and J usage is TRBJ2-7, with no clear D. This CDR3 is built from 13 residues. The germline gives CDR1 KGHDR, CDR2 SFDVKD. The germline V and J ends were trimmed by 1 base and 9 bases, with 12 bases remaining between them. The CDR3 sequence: CATSDFKGRRQYF. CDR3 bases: TGTGCCACCAGTGATTTTAAGGGAAGGCGGCAGTACTTC.

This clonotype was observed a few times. The CDR3 DNA sequence: TGTGCCAGCAGGGAGAGCAATCAGCCCCAGCATTTT. Amino acids: CASRESNQPQHF. The chain employs TRBV6-2 or TRBV6-3 and TRBJ1-5, with D hard to call. CDR3 length: 12 residues. Germline V CDR1 and CDR2: MNHEY, SVGEGT. V dropped 6 bases and J dropped 1 base, with 4 bases sitting between them.

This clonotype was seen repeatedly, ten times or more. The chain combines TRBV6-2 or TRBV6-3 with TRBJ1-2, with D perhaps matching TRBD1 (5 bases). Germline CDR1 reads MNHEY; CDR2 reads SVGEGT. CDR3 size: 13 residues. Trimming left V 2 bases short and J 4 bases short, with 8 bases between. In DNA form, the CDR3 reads TGTGCCAGCAGTTACGGGGGAGGCTATGGCTACACCTTC. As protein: CASSYGGGYGYTF.

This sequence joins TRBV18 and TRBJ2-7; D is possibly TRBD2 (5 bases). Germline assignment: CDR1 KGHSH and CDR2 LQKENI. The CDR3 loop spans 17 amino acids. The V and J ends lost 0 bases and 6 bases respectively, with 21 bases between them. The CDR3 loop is CASSPPEGARDRAEQYF. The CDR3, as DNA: TGTGCCAGCTCACCACCTGAGGGAGCTCGGGATCGGGCCGAGCAGTACTTC.

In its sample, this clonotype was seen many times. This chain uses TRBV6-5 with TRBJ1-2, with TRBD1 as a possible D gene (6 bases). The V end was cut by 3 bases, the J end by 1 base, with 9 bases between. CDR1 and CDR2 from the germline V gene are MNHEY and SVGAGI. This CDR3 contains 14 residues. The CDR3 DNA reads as TGTGCCAGCAGTTATGGACAGTTTAACTATGGCTACACCTTC. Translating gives CASSYGQFNYGYTF.

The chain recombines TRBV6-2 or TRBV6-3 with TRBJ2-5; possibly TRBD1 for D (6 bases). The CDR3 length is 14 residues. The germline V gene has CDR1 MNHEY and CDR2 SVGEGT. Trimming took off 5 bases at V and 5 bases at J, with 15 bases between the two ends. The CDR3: CASSPGATWETQYF. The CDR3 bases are TGTGCCAGCAGTCCAGGGGCGACATGGGAGACCCAGTACTTC.

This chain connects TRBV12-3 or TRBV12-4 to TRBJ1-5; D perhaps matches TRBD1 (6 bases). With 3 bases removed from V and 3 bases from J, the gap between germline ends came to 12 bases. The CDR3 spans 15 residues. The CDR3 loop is CASSLTGAHNQPQHF. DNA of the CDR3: TGTGCCAGCAGTTTGACGGGGGCCCACAATCAGCCCCAGCATTTT.

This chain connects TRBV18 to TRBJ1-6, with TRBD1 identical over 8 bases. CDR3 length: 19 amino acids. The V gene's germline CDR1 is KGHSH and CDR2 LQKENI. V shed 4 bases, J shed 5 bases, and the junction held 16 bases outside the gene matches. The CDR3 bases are TGTGCCAGCTCACGACAGGGGTTTTATGGCAACTGGAATAATTCACCCCTCCACTTT. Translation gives CASSRQGFYGNWNNSPLHF. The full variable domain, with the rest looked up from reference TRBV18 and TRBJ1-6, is NAGVMQNPRHLVRRRGQEARLRCSPMKGHSHVYWYRQLPEEGLKFMVYLQKENIIDESGMPKERFSAEFPKEGPSILRIQQVVRGDSAAYFCASSRQGFYGNWNNSPLHFGNGTRLTVT.

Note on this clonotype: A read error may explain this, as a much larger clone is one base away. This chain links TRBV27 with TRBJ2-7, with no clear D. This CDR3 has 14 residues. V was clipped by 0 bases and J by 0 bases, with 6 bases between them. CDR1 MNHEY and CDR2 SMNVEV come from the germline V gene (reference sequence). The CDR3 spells CASSLSPSSYEQYV. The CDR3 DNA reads TGTGCCAGCAGTTTATCTCCGAGCTCCTACGAGCAGTACGTC.

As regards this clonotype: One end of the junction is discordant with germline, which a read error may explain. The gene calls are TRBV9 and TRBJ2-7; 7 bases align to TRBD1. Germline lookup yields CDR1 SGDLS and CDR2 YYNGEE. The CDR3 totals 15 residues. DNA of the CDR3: TGTGCCAGCATCGTATCCCCTGGGACAGTCTACGAGCAGTACTTC. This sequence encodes CASIVSPGTVYEQYF. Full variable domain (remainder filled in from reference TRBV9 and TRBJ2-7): DSGVTQTPKHLITATGQRVTLRCSPRSGDLSVYWYQQSLDQGLQFLIQYYNGEERAKGNILERFSAQQFPDLHSELNLSSLELGDSALYFCASIVSPGTVYEQYFGPGTRLTVT.

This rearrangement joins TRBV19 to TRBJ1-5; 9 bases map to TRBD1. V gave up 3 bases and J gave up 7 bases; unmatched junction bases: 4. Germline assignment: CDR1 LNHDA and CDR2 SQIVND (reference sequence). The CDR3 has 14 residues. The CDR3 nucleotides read TGTGCCAGTAGTATCCGGACAGGGGTCCAGCCCCAGCATTTT. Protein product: CASSIRTGVQPQHF.

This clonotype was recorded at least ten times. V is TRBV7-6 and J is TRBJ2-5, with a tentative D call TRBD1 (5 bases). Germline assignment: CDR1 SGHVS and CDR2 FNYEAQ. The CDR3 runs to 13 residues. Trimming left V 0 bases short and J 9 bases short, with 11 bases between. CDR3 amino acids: CASSLALTGAQYF. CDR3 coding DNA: TGTGCCAGCAGCTTAGCGCTAACAGGAGCCCAGTACTTC.

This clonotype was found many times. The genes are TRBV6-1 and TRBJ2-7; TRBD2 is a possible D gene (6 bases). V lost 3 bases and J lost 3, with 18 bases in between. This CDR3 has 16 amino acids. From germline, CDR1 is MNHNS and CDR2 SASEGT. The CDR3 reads CASSDRKAGRIYEQYF. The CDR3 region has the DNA TGTGCCAGCAGTGATCGGAAGGCAGGGAGGATCTACGAGCAGTACTTC.

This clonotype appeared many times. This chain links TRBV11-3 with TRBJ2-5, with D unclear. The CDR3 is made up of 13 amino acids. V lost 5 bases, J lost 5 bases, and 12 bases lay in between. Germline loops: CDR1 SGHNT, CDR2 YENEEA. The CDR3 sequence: CASSLSRQETQYF. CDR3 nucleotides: TGTGCCAGCAGCCTAAGTAGGCAGGAGACCCAGTACTTC.

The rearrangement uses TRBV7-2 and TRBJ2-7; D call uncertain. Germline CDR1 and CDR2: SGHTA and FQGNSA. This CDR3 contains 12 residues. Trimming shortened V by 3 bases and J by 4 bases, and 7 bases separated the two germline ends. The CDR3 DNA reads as TGTGCCAGCAGCTTCGACCTTTACGAGCAGTACTTC. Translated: CASSFDLYEQYF.

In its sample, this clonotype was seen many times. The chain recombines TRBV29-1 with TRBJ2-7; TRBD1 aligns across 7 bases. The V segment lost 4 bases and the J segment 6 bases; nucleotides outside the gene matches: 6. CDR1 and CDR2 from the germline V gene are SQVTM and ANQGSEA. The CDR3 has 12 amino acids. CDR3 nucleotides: TGCAGCGTTGGACAGGGACGGGTCGAGCAGTACTTC. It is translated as CSVGQGRVEQYF.

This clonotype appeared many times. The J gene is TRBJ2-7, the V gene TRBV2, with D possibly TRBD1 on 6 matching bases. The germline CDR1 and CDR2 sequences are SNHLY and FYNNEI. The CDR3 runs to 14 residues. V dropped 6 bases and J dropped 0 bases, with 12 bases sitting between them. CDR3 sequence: CASRSGTPSYEQYF. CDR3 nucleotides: TGTGCCAGCAGATCCGGGACACCCTCCTACGAGCAGTACTTC.

CDR3 residues: CASPQGVGTMNTEAFF. CDR3 coding DNA: TGTGCCAGCCCACAGGGTGTAGGGACTATGAACACTGAAGCTTTCTTT. The V gene is TRBV18, the J gene TRBJ1-1; perhaps TRBD1 as D (6 bases). Germline V gives CDR1 KGHSH, CDR2 LQKENI. This CDR3 region has 16 residues. Trimming stripped 8 bases from V and 0 bases from J, with 19 bases between. The full variable domain, in which reference TRBV18 and TRBJ1-1 provide the parts outside the CDR3, is NAGVMQNPRHLVRRRGQEARLRCSPMKGHSHVYWYRQLPEEGLKFMVYLQKENIIDESGMPKERFSAEFPKEGPSILRIQQVVRGDSAAYFCASPQGVGTMNTEAFFGQGTRLTVV.

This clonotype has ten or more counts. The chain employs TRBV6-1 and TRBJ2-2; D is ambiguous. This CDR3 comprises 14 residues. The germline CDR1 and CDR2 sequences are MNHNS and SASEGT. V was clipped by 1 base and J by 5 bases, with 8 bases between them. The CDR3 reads CASSEGGDTGELFF. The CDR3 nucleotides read TGTGCCAGCAGTGAAGGCGGCGATACCGGGGAGCTGTTTTTT.

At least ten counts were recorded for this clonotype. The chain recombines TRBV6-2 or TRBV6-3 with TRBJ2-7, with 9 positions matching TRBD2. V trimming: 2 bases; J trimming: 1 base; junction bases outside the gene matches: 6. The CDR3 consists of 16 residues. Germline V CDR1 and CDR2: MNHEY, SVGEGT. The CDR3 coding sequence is TGTGCCAGCAGTTACCCTACGCGGGGGGGATCCTACGAGCAGTACTTC. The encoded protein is CASSYPTRGGSYEQYF.

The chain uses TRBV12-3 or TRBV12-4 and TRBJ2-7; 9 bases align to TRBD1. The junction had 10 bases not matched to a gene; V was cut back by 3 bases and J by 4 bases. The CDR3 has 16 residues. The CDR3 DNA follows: TGTGCCAGCAGTTTTCGATTTGGACAGGGGACTTACGAGCAGTACTTC. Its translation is CASSFRFGQGTYEQYF.

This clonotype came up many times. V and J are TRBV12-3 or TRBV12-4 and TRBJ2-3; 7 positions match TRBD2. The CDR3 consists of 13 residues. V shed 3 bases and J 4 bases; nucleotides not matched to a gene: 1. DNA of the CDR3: TGTGCCAGCAGTTTTGGGGGGGCAGATACGCAGTATTTT. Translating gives CASSFGGADTQYF.

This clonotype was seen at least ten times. CDR3 region: CASRWDRETNEQYF. In DNA form, the CDR3 reads TGTGCCAGCAGATGGGACAGGGAAACCAACGAGCAGTACTTC. The chain has TRBV11-2 and TRBJ2-7; 9 bases fit TRBD1. Germline lookup yields CDR1 SGHAT and CDR2 FQNNGV. The CDR3 is 14 amino acids. V trimming: 6 bases; J trimming: 5 bases; junction bases outside the gene matches: 8.

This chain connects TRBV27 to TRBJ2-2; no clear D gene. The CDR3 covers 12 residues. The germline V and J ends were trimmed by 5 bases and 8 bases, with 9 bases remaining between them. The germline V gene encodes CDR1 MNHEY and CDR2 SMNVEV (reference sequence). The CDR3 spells CASSPTTGELFF. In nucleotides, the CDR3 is TGTGCCAGCAGTCCGACGACAGGGGAGCTGTTTTTT.

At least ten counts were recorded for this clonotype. The CDR3 sequence is CASSGQNNQPQHF. CDR3 nucleotides: TGTGCCAGCAGCGGACAGAACAATCAGCCCCAGCATTTT. The genes are TRBV2 and TRBJ1-5; tentatively, D is TRBD1 (6 bases). Germline V lookup: CDR1 SNHLY, CDR2 FYNNEI. The CDR3 covers 13 residues. V was shortened by 6 bases and J by 3 bases, with 9 bases between the two germline ends.

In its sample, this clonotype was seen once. The CDR3 DNA sequence: TGTGCCAGCAGCTTCCTCCTCCGAGCGGGAGGGCCAAGAGAGACCCAGTACTTC. It encodes CASSFLLRAGGPRETQYF. The chain links TRBV11-2 to TRBJ2-5; 10 bases map to TRBD2. The CDR3 runs 18 residues. Germline CDR1 reads SGHAT; CDR2 reads FQNNGV. V lost 3 bases and J lost 4; bases outside the gene matches: 14.

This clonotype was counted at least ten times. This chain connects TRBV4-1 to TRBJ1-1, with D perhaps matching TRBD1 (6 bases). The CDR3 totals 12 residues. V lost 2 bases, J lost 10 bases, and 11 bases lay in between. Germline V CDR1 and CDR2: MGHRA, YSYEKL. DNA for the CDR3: TGCGCCAGCAGCCAATCGGGGGCGGGAGCTTTCTTT. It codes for CASSQSGAGAFF.